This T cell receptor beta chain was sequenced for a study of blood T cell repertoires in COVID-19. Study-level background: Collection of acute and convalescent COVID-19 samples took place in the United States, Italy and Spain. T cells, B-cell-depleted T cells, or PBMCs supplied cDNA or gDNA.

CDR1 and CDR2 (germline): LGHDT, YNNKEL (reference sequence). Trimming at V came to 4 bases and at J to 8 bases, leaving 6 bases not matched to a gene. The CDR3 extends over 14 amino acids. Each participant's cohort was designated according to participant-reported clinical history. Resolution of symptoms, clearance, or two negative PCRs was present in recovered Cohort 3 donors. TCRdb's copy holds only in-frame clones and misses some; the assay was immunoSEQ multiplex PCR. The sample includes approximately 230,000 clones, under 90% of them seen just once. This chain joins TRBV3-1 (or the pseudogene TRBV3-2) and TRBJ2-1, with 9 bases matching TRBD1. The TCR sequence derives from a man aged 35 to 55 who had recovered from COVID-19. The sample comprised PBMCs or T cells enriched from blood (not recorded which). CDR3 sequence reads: CASSPGQGSDEQFF. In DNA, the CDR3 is TGTGCCAGCAGCCCGGGACAGGGTAGCGATGAGCAGTTCTTC.